Following are 27 T cell receptor beta chains from one sample sequenced in a study of PD-1 blockade in mismatch repair-deficient tumors. The assay was immunoSEQ multiplex PCR, and TCRdb's table has in-frame clones only and misses some. The sample has about 51,000 clones, approximately 81% seen once; the top ten hold over 7.5%. The sequencing used peripheral blood, collected 20 weeks after starting pembrolizumab. The receptor source for this set is an adult with mismatch repair-deficient cancer.

This clone was observed a handful of times. CDR3 nucleotides: TGTGCCAGCAGCTTGGGGCGGACCTACGAGCAGTACTTC. This codes for CASSLGRTYEQYF. The genes are TRBV11-2 and TRBJ2-7, with D perhaps matching TRBD1 (5 bases). The CDR3 loop spans 13 amino acids. Trimming cost V 3 bases and J 2 bases, with 8 bases left between them. The germline V gene has CDR1 SGHAT and CDR2 FQNNGV.

The gene calls are TRBV6-1 and TRBJ2-7; D is possibly TRBD1 (5 bases). This CDR3 has 14 residues. Looked up from germline, CDR1 is MNHNS and CDR2 is SASEGT. V shed 6 bases and J shed 0 bases, with 12 bases lying between them. This chain's CDR3 is CASRGSTGSYEQYF. As DNA, the CDR3 is TGTGCCAGCAGGGGAAGCACAGGCTCCTACGAGCAGTACTTC.

This chain uses TRBV5-6 with TRBJ1-4; D gene unclear. CDR1 and CDR2 (germline): SGHDT, YYEEEE. Trimming stripped 4 bases from V and 11 bases from J, with 12 bases between. CDR3 length equals 12 residues. CDR3 region: CASSLPDRKLFF. CDR3 DNA: TGTGCCAGCAGCCTCCCCGACCGGAAACTGTTTTTT.

J is TRBJ2-7 and V is TRBV7-8; 7 bases are shared with TRBD1. The CDR3 runs 14 residues. Trimming removed 5 bases from V and 5 bases from J; junction bases left unmatched: 9. CDR1 and CDR2 (germline): SGHVS, FQNEAQ. This chain's CDR3 is CASSTTTGAHEQYF. CDR3 sequence (DNA): TGTGCCAGCAGCACCACTACAGGGGCGCACGAGCAGTACTTC.

CDR3 in amino acids: CASSLGTTQETQYF. DNA for the CDR3: TGCGCCAGCAGCTTGGGAACAACCCAAGAGACCCAGTACTTC. The chain has TRBV5-1 and TRBJ2-5; D unresolved. The CDR3 consists of 14 residues. V was clipped by 0 bases and J by 1 base, with 7 bases between them. Germline V gene sequence: CDR1 SGHRS, CDR2 YFSETQ.

The chain has TRBV7-8 and TRBJ1-3; D remains ambiguous. Germline assignment: CDR1 SGHVS and CDR2 FQNEAQ. The CDR3 consists of 16 residues. V gave up 0 bases and J gave up 4 bases, with 13 bases separating them. The CDR3 bases are TGTGCCAGCAGCTTAGCGCCCGAGGGAAGAGGAAACACCATATATTTT. It yields the protein CASSLAPEGRGNTIYF.

This clone was recorded once. The chain has TRBV25-1 and TRBJ2-7; 9 bases match TRBD1. With V trimmed by 5 bases and J by 4 bases, 15 bases remained unmatched. The germline gives CDR1 MGHDK, CDR2 SYGVNS. The length of the CDR3 is 17 residues. DNA of the CDR3: TGTGCCAGCAGTCGTACATTCCGGGACAGGGAGGAATACGAGCAGTACTTC. Translated: CASSRTFRDREEYEQYF.

The chain has TRBV4-2 and TRBJ2-1, with a weak D call TRBD2 (6 bases). Germline assignment: CDR1 LGHNA and CDR2 YNFKEQ. Trimming stripped 4 bases from V and 5 bases from J, with 15 bases between. This CDR3 comprises 15 residues. The CDR3 region has the DNA TGTGCCAGCAGCCCTTTGCCGGGAGCAGACAATGAGCAGTTCTTC. It yields the protein CASSPLPGADNEQFF.

The chain is built from TRBV10-3 and TRBJ2-5; 9 nucleotides agree with TRBD1. J was trimmed by 5 bases and V by 8 bases; bases with no gene match: 21. CDR3 length: 18 residues. The germline gives CDR1 ENHRY, CDR2 SYGVKD. The CDR3 bases are TGTGCCATCGCCCCGGGACAGGGAGTAGGCGGGTCGTTTGAGACCCAGTACTTC. Translation gives CAIAPGQGVGGSFETQYF.

The rearrangement uses TRBV7-9 and TRBJ2-1; 8 nucleotides match TRBD2. CDR3 length: 16 amino acids. The germline V gene has CDR1 SEHNR and CDR2 FQNEAQ (reference sequence). The V gene end was trimmed by 5 bases and the J gene end by 1 base; junction bases not matched to a gene: 7. CDR3 coding DNA: TGTGCCAGCAGCCCCAGTTTAGCGGGATCCTACAATGAGCAGTTCTTC. Its protein is CASSPSLAGSYNEQFF.

This clone has just a few counts. This sequence joins TRBV4-1 and TRBJ2-5; D could derive from TRBD1 or TRBD2 (6 bases each). The V gene lost 3 bases and the J gene lost 2 bases, with 10 bases spanning the gap. This CDR3 contains 14 residues. The germline V gene encodes CDR1 MGHRA and CDR2 YSYEKL. The CDR3 protein is CASSQAGHQETQYF. CDR3 DNA sequence: TGCGCCAGCAGCCAGGCGGGACATCAAGAGACCCAGTACTTC.

The V and J genes are TRBV9 and TRBJ2-5; D assignment may be TRBD1 or TRBD2 (6 bases each). The CDR3 totals 14 residues. Trimming shortened V by 0 bases and J by 5 bases, and 11 bases separated the two germline ends. Germline assignment: CDR1 SGDLS and CDR2 YYNGEE. DNA for the CDR3: TGTGCCAGCAGCGTAGGGCAGGGGAGGGAGACCCAGTACTTC. It translates to CASSVGQGRETQYF.

The rearrangement uses TRBV29-1 and TRBJ2-3, with D perhaps being TRBD1 or TRBD2 (6 bases each). With 2 bases removed from V and 5 bases from J, the gap between germline ends came to 17 bases. The CDR3 has 15 amino acids. Germline lookup yields CDR1 SQVTM and CDR2 ANQGSEA. CDR3 DNA sequence: TGCAGCGTTGAACCAAAACGGGGGCGGGGAGATACGCAGTATTTT. It codes for CSVEPKRGRGDTQYF.

The rearrangement joins TRBV7-2 to TRBJ2-1; 8 bases line up with TRBD2. The CDR3 spans 17 residues. J gave up 1 base and V 5 bases, and 10 bases lay outside the gene matches. Germline V gene sequence: CDR1 SGHTA, CDR2 FQGNSA. The CDR3 nucleotides are TGTGCCAGCAGCACCCGGAGTCGGGGGGGGTCCTACAATGAGCAGTTCTTC. Its protein is CASSTRSRGGSYNEQFF.

The CDR3 DNA follows: TGTGCCAGCAGTTTTATGGACAGGCGCTACGAGCAGTACTTC. Residues: CASSFMDRRYEQYF. This sequence joins TRBV27 and TRBJ2-7; 7 bases agree with TRBD1. The germline gives CDR1 MNHEY, CDR2 SMNVEV (reference sequence). The V gene end was trimmed by 3 bases and the J gene end by 3 bases; junction bases not matched to a gene: 5. The CDR3 has 14 amino acids.

V gene TRBV7-2 combines with J gene TRBJ1-2; D gene unclear. The CDR3 totals 15 residues. The V gene's germline CDR1 is SGHTA and CDR2 FQGNSA. The V and J ends lost 2 bases and 0 bases respectively, with 10 bases between them. CDR3 residues: CASSLYGQANYGYTF. Here the CDR3 DNA reads TGTGCCAGCAGCTTATATGGTCAGGCTAACTATGGCTACACCTTC.

V gene TRBV7-2 combines with J gene TRBJ2-7; D remains unclear. V was cut by 5 bases and J by 11 bases, with 19 bases left in between. The CDR3 has 13 residues. Germline V lookup: CDR1 SGHTA, CDR2 FQGNSA. The CDR3 reads CASSEDRYGPEYF. The CDR3 nucleotides read TGTGCCAGCAGCGAGGATCGGTACGGACCGGAGTACTTC.

The V call is TRBV18, the J call TRBJ2-3, with D possibly being TRBD2 (6 bases). CDR1 and CDR2 (germline): KGHSH, LQKENI. The CDR3 length is 15 residues. V lost 3 bases and J lost 7, with 17 bases in between. The DNA for the CDR3 is TGTGCCAGCTCACCTAGTTATCGGGAGCGCAATACGCAGTATTTT. It translates to CASSPSYRERNTQYF.

V is TRBV5-4 and J is TRBJ2-5; 8 bases align to TRBD1. With V trimmed by 0 bases and J by 7 bases, 5 bases remained unmatched. The CDR3 length is 14 residues. Germline assignment: CDR1 SGHNT and CDR2 YYREEE (reference sequence). The CDR3 sequence: CASSLGTGKTTQYF. DNA of the CDR3: TGTGCCAGCAGCTTGGGGACAGGGAAGACGACCCAGTACTTC.

The genes are TRBV5-4 and TRBJ2-1; unclear D gene. The V gene's germline CDR1 is SGHNT and CDR2 YYREEE (reference sequence). The CDR3 extends over 14 amino acids. With 0 bases removed from V and 8 bases from J, the gap between germline ends came to 12 bases. Written as DNA, the CDR3 is TGTGCCAGCAGCTTGGGAAATCCGGGCGATGAGCAGTTCTTC. It is translated as CASSLGNPGDEQFF.

The V gene is TRBV6-5, the J gene TRBJ1-2; perhaps TRBD1 as D (5 bases). V was pared by 7 bases and J by 5 bases, with 8 bases between. The CDR3 spans 11 residues. CDR1 and CDR2 from the germline V gene are MNHEY and SVGAGI. The CDR3 loop is CASTAGYGYTF. The CDR3 region has the DNA TGTGCCAGCACAGCAGGGTATGGCTACACCTTC.

The chain couples TRBV5-4 to TRBJ2-5, with TRBD2 matching over 12 bases. Looked up from germline, CDR1 is SGHNT and CDR2 is YYREEE (reference sequence). CDR3 length: 17 amino acids. V lost 0 bases, J lost 3 bases, and 6 bases stayed unmatched. CDR3 coding DNA: TGTGCCAGCAGCTTGGGACTAGCGGGAGACCCGGAAGAGACCCAGTACTTC. It translates to CASSLGLAGDPEETQYF.

The chain is built from TRBV7-9 and TRBJ2-4; maybe TRBD2 (5 bases). V shed 3 bases and J shed 1 base, with 13 bases lying between them. CDR1 SEHNR and CDR2 FQNEAQ come from the germline V gene (reference sequence). The length of the CDR3 is 16 residues. DNA for the CDR3: TGTGCCAGCAGCTTCTCCGGGTCGGGGGCCAAAAACATTCAGTACTTC. Encoded protein: CASSFSGSGAKNIQYF.

The chain couples TRBV6-1 to TRBJ1-5; 9 bases map to TRBD1. Per germline, CDR1 MNHNS and CDR2 SASEGT. CDR3 size: 14 residues. The trim removed 6 bases at V and 6 bases at J, leaving 6 bases unmatched. CDR3 residues: CASREGQGGQPQHF. The CDR3 DNA is TGTGCCAGCAGAGAGGGACAGGGAGGTCAGCCCCAGCATTTT.

The chain combines TRBV11-2 with TRBJ2-5; TRBD2 agrees at 16 bases. The CDR3 runs 18 residues. Germline-derived CDR1 and CDR2 are SGHAT and FQNNGV. The ends lost 5 bases at V and 2 bases at J; junction bases unmatched: 8. The CDR3 DNA reads as TGTGCCAGCAGCATCGGGACTAGCGGGAGGGGAAATCAAGAGACCCAGTACTTC. Encoded protein: CASSIGTSGRGNQETQYF.

The J gene is TRBJ2-2, the V gene TRBV9; D not certain. The V gene's germline CDR1 is SGDLS and CDR2 YYNGEE. The CDR3 contains 14 residues. The ends were cut back, 0 bases at V and 1 base at J, with 4 bases in the middle. DNA for the CDR3: TGTGCCAGCAGCGTAGCTTGGAACACCGGGGAGCTGTTTTTT. Its translation is CASSVAWNTGELFF. Supplemented by reference TRBV9 and TRBJ2-2, the full variable domain reads DSGVTQTPKHLITATGQRVTLRCSPRSGDLSVYWYQQSLDQGLQFLIQYYNGEERAKGNILERFSAQQFPDLHSELNLSSLELGDSALYFCASSVAWNTGELFFGEGSRLTVL.

The J gene is TRBJ1-2, the V gene TRBV12-2; no DNA check was done on the table's D call, TRBD1. TRBV12-2 is a listed pseudogene. This CDR3 is 13 amino acids long. The CDR3 loop is CASRFGQDDGYTF. The CDR3 DNA follows: TGTGCAAGTCGCTTCGGTCAGGATGATGGCTACACCTTC.